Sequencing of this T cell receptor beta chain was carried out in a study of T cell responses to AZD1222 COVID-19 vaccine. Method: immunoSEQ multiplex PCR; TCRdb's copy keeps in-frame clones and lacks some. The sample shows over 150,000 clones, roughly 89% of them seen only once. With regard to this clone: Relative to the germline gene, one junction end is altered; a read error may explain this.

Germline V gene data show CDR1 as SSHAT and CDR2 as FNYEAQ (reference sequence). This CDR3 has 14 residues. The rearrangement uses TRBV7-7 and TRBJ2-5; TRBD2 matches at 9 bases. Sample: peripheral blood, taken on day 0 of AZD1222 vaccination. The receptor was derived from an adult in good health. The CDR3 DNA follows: TGTGCTAGCAGCTTGACTAGCGGAGAAGAGACCCAGTACTTC. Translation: CASSLTSGEETQYF. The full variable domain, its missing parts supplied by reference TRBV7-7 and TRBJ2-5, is GAGVSQSPRYKVTKRGQDVTLRCDPISSHATLYWYQQALGQGPEFLTYFNYEAQPDKSGLPSDRFSAERPEGSISTLTIQRTEQRDSAMYRCASSLTSGEETQYFGPGTRLLVL.